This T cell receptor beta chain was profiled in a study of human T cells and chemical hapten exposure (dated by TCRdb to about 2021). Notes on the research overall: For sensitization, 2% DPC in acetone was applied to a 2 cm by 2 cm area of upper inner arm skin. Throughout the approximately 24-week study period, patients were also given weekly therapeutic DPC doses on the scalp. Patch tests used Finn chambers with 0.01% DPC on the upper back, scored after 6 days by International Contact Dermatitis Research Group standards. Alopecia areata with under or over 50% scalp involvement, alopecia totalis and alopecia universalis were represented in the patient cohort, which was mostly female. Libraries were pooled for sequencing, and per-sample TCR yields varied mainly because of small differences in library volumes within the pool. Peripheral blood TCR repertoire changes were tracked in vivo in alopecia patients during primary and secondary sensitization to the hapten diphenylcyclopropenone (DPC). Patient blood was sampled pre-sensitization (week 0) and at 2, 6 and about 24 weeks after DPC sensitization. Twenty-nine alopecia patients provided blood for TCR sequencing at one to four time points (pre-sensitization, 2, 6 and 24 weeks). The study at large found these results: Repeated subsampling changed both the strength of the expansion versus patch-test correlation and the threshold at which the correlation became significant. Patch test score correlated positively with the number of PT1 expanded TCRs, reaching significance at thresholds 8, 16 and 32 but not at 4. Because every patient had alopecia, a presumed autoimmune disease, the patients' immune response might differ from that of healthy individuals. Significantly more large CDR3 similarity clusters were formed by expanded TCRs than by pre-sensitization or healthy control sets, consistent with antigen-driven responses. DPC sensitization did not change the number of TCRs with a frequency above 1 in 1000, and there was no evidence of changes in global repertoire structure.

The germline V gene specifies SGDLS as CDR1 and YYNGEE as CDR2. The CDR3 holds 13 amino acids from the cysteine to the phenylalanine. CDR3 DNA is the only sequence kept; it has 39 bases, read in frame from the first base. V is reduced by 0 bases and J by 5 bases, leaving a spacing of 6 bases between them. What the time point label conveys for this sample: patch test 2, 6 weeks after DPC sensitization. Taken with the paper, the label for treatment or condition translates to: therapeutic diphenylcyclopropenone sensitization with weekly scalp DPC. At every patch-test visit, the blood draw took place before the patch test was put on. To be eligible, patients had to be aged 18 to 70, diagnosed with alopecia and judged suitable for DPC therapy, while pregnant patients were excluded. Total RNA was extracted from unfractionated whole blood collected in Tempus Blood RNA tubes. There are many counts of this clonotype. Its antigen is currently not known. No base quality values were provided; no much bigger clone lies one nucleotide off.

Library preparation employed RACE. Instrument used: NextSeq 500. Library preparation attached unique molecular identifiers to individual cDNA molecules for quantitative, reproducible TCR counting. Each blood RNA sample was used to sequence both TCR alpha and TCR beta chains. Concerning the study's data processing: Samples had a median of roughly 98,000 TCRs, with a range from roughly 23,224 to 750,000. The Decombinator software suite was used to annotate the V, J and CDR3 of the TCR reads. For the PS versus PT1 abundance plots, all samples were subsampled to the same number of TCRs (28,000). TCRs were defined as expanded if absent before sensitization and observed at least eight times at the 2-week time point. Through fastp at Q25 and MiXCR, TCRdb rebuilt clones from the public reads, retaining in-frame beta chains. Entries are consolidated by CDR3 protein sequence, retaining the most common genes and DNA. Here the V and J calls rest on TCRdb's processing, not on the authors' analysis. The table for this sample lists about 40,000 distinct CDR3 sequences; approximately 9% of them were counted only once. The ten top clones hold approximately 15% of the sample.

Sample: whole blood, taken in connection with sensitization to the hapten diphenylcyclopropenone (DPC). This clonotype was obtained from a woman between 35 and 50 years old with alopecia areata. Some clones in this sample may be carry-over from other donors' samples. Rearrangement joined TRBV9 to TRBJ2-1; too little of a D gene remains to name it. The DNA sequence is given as TGTGCCAGCAGCGTAGACTACCACAATGAGCAGTTCTTC. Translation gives CASSVDYHNEQFF. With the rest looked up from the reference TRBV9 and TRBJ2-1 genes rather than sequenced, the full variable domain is DSGVTQTPKHLITATGQRVTLRCSPRSGDLSVYWYQQSLDQGLQFLIQYYNGEERAKGNILERFSAQQFPDLHSELNLSSLELGDSALYFCASSVDYHNEQFFGPGTRLTVL.